Each of the 7 T cell receptor beta chains below was sequenced from the same sample in a study of T-cell memory formation after mild COVID-19. In TCRdb, the 5' RACE reads were re-called with MiXCR into one record per CDR3 protein. The sample shows about 420,000 distinct CDR3 sequences, 23% of them seen only once. Sequences were obtained from PBMCs or a T cell subset sorted from them (not recorded which). The receptors were gathered from an adult woman who had mild COVID-19 (a few samples of this study predate the infection). Cell type and time point are not known.

This clonotype was observed a handful of times. The chain employs TRBV20-1 and TRBJ2-1, with 13 positions matching TRBD2. The ends lost 0 bases at V and 7 bases at J; junction bases unmatched: 9. CDR1 is DFQATT and CDR2 is SNEGSKA in the germline V gene (reference sequence). The CDR3 runs to 17 residues. For the CDR3, the DNA is TGCAGTGCTAGAGACCCCCTACTAGCGGGGGGGTCGAATGAGCAGTTCTTC. It codes for CSARDPLLAGGSNEQFF.

V and J are TRBV5-4 and TRBJ2-7; the match to TRBD1 covers 12 bases. Trimming at V came to 5 bases and at J to 7 bases, leaving 19 bases not matched to a gene. Germline V CDR1 and CDR2: SGHNT, YYREEE (reference sequence). The CDR3 is 18 residues long. The chain's CDR3 is CASRRDRGLPGDPGEQYF. The CDR3 DNA follows: TGTGCCAGCAGGCGGGACAGGGGGCTTCCTGGCGACCCTGGGGAGCAGTACTTC. Full variable domain (missing parts from reference TRBV5-4 and TRBJ2-7): ETGVTQSPTHLIKTRGQQVTLRCSSQSGHNTVSWYQQALGQGPQFIFQYYREEENGRGNFPPRFSGLQFPNYSSELNVNALELDDSALYLCASRRDRGLPGDPGEQYFGPGTRLTVT.

The V and J genes are TRBV21-1 and TRBJ2-3; the tabulated D call, TRBD1, remains unverified against the DNA. TRBV21-1 is listed as a pseudogene. The CDR3 covers 14 residues. The CDR3 loop is CASSTRQDTDTQYF. The CDR3 region has the DNA TGTGCCAGCAGCACCCGGCAGGACACAGATACGCAGTATTTT.

This clonotype has a handful of counts. The CDR3 DNA is TGCAGCGTTCCGGGACAGATAAATGAGCAGTTCTTC. Residues: CSVPGQINEQFF. The V gene is TRBV29-1, the J gene TRBJ2-1, with 7 bases fitting TRBD1. Germline assignment: CDR1 SQVTM and CDR2 ANQGSEA. V shed 5 bases and J 7 bases; nucleotides not matched to a gene: 5. This CDR3 has 12 residues.

This clonotype was observed a few times. The chain is built from TRBV9 and TRBJ2-2, with D perhaps matching TRBD2 (6 bases). CDR1 and CDR2 from the germline V gene are SGDLS and YYNGEE. Trimming stripped 3 bases from V and 6 bases from J, with 9 bases between. The CDR3 sequence is 13 residues long. The DNA of the CDR3 is TGTGCCAGCAGCGGGGGACTTTCCGGGGAGCTGTTTTTT. Its protein is CASSGGLSGELFF.

In its sample, this clonotype was seen a few times. The V call is TRBV7-8, the J call TRBJ1-2; D might be TRBD1 (6 bases). The CDR3 is 15 amino acids. V dropped 5 bases and J dropped 4 bases, with 17 bases sitting between them. The germline V gene has CDR1 SGHVS and CDR2 FQNEAQ. For the CDR3, the DNA is TGTGCCAGCAGCCGACGACGACAGGAGACCTATGGCTACACCTTC. The encoded protein is CASSRRRQETYGYTF.

The chain joins TRBV30 to TRBJ2-7; 8 bases are shared with TRBD1. This CDR3 is built from 14 residues. In germline, CDR1 is GTSNPN, CDR2 SVGIG (reference sequence). The trim removed 0 bases at V and 3 bases at J, leaving 4 bases unmatched. This CDR3 reads CAWSVRGRRYEQYF. For the CDR3, the DNA is TGTGCCTGGAGTGTCAGGGGGCGCCGCTACGAGCAGTACTTC.